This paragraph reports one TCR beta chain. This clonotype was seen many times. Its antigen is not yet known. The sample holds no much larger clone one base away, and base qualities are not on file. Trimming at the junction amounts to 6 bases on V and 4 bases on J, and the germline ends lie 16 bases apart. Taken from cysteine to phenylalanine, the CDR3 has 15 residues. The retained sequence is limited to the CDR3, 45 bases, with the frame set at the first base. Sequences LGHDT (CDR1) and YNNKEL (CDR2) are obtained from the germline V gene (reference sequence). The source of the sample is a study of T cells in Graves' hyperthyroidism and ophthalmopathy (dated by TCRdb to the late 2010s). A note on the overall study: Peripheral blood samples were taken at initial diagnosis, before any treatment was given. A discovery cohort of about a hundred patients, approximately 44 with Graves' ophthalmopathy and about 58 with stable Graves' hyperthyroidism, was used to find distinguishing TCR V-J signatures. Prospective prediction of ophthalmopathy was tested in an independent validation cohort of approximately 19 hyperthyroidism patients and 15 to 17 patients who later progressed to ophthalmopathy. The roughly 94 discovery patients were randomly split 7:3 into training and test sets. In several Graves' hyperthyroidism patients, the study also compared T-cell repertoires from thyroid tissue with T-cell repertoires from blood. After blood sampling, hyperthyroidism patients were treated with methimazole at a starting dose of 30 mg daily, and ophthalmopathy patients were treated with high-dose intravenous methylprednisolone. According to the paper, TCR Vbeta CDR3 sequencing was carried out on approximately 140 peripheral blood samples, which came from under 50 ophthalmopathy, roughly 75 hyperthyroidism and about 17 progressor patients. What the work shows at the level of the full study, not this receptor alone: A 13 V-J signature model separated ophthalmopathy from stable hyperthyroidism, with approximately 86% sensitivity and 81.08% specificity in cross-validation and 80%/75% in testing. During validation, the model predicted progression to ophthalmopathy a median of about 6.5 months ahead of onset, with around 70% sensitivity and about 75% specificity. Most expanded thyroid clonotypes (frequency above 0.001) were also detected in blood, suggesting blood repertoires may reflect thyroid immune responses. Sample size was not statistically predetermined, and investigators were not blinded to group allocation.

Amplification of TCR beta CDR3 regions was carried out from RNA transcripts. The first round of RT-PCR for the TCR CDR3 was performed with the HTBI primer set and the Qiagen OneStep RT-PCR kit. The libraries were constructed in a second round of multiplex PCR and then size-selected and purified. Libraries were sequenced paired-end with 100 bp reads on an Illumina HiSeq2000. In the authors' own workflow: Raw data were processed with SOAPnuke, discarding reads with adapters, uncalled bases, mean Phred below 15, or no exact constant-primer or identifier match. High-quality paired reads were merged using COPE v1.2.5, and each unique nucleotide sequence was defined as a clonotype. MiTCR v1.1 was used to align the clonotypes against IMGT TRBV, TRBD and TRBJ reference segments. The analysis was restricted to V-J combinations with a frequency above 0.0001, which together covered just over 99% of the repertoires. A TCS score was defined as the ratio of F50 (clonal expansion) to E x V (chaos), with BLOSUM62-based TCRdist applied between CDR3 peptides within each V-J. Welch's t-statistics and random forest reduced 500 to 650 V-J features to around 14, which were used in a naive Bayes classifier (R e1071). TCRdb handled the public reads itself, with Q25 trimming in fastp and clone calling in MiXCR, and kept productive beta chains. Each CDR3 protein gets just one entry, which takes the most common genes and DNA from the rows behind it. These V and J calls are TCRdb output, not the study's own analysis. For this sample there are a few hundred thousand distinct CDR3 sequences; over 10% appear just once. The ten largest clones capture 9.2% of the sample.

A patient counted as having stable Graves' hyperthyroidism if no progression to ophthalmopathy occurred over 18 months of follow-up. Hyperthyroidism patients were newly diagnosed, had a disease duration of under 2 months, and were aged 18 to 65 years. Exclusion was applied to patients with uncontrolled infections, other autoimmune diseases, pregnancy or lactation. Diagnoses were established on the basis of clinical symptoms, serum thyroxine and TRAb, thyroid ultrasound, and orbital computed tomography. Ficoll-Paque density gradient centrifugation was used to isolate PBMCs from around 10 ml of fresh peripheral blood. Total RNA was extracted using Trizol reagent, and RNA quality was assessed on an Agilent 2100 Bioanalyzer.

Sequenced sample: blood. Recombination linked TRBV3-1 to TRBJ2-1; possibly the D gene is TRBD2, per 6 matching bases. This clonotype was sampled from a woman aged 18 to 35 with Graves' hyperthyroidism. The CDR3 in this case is CASSYRRGSYNEQFF. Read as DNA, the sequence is TGTGCCAGCAGTTACCGGCGGGGTTCTTACAATGAGCAGTTCTTC.